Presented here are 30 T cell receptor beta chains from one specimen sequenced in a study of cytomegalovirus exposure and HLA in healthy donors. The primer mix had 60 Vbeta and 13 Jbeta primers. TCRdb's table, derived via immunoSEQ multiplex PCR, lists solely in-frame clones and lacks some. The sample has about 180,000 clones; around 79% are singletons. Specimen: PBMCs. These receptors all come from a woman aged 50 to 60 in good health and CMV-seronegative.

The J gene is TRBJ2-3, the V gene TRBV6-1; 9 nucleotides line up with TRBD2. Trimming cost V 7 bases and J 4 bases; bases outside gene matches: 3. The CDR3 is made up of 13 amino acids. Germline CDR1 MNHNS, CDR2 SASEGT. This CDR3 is CASIAGVADTQYF. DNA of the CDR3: TGTGCCAGCATAGCGGGGGTGGCAGATACGCAGTATTTT.

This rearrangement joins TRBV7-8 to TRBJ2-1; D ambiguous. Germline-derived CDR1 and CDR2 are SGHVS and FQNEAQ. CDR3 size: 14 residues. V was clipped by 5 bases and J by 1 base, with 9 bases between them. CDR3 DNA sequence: TGTGCCAGCAGCCAAACAGAGTCCTACAATGAGCAGTTCTTC. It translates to CASSQTESYNEQFF.

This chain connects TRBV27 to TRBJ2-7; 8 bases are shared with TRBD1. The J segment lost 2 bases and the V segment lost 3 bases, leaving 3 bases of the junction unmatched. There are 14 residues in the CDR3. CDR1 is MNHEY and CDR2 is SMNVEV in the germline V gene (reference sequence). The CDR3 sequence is CASSLDRDPYEQYF. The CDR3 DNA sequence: TGTGCCAGCAGTTTGGACAGGGACCCCTACGAGCAGTACTTC.

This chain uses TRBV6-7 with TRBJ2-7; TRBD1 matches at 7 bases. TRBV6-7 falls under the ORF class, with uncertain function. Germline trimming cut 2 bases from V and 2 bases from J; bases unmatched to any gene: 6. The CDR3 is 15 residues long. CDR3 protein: CASSYVAQGAYEQYF. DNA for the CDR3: TGTGCCAGCAGTTACGTGGCGCAGGGGGCCTACGAGCAGTACTTC.

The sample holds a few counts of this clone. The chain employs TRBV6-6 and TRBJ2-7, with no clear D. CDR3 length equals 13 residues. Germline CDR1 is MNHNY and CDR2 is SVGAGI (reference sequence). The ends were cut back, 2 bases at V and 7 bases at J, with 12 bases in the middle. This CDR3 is CASSYGQVREQYF. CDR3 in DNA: TGTGCCAGCAGTTACGGCCAGGTGAGAGAGCAGTACTTC.

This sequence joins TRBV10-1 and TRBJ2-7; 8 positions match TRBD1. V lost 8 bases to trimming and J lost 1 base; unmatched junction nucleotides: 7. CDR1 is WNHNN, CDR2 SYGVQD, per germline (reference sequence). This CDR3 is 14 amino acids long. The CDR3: CASEPGQVSYEQYF. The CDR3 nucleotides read TGCGCCAGCGAGCCGGGACAGGTTTCCTACGAGCAGTACTTC.

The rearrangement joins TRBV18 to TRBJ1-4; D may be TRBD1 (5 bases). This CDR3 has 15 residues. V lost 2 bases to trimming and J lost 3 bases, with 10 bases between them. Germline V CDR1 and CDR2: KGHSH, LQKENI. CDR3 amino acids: CASSPFRDPNEKLFF. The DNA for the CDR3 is TGTGCCAGCTCACCATTCAGGGATCCTAATGAAAAACTGTTTTTT.

CDR3 residues: CAWSVMRSNQPQHF. In DNA form, the CDR3 reads TGTGCCTGGAGTGTAATGAGGAGCAATCAGCCCCAGCATTTT. This chain uses TRBV30 with TRBJ1-5; D is uncertain. The V gene lost 0 bases and the J gene lost 1 base, with 7 bases spanning the gap. The CDR3 runs to 14 residues. Germline V gene lookup returns CDR1 GTSNPN and CDR2 SVGIG (reference sequence).

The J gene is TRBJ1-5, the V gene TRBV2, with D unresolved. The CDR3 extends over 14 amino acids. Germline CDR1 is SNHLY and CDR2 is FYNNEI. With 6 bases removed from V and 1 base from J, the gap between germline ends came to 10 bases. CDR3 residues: CASSALESNQPQHF. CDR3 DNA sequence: TGTGCCAGCAGCGCTCTCGAGAGCAATCAGCCCCAGCATTTT.

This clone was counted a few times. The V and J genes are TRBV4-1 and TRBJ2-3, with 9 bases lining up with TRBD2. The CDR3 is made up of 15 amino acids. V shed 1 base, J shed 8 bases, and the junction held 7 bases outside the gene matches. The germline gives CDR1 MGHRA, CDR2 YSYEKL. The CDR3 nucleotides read TGCGCCAGCAGCCAAGGGACTAGCGAGCTGGGTACGCAGTATTTT. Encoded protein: CASSQGTSELGTQYF.

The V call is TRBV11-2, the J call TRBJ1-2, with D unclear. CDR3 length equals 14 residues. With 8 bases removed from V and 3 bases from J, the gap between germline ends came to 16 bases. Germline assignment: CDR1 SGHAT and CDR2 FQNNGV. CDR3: CASGKGRADYGYTF. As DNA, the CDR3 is TGTGCCAGCGGGAAAGGCCGAGCGGACTATGGCTACACCTTC.

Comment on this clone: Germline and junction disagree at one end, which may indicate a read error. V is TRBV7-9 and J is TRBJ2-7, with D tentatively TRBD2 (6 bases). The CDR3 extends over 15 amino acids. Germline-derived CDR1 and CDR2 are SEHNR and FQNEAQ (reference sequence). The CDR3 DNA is TGTGCCAGCGGCTTTAGTCTTGGCGGGAACTACGAGCAGTACTTC. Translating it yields CASGFSLGGNYEQYF.

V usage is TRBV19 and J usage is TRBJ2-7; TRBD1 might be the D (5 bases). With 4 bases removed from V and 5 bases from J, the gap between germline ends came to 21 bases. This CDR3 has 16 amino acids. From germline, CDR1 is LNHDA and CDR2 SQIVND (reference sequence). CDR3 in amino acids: CASSTFVRAPLDEQYF. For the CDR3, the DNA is TGTGCCAGTAGTACGTTTGTCAGGGCTCCACTGGACGAGCAGTACTTC.

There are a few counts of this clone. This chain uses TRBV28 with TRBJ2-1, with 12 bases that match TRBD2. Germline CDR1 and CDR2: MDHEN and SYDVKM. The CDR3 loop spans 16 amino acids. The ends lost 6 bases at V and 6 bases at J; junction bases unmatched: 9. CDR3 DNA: TGTGCCAGCAGACGTAAAGGACTAGCGGGACTCAATGAGCAGTTCTTC. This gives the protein CASRRKGLAGLNEQFF.

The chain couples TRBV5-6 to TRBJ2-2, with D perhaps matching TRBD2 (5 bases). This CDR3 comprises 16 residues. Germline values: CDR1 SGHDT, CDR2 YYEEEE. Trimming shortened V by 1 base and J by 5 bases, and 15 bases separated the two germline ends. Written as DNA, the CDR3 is TGTGCCAGCAGCTTGAAAGCGCGGTGGGAGACCGGGGAGCTGTTTTTT. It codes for CASSLKARWETGELFF.

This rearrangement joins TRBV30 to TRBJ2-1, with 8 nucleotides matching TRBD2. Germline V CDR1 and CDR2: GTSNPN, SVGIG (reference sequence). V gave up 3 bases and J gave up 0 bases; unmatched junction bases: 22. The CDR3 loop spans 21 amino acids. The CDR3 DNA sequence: TGTGCCTGGAGCGGGTTCATTAGCGGGGCGGTACGAAGGGGCTCCTACAATGAGCAGTTCTTC. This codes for CAWSGFISGAVRRGSYNEQFF. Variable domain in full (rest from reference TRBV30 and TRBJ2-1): SQTIHQWPATLVQPVGSPLSLECTVEGTSNPNLYWYRQAAGRGLQLLFYSVGIGQISSEVPQNLSASRPQDRQFILSSKKLLLSDSGFYLCAWSGFISGAVRRGSYNEQFFGPGTRLTVL.

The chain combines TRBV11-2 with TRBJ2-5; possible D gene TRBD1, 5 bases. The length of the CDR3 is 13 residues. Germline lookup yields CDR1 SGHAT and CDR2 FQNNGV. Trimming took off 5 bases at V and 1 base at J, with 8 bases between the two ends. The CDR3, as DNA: TGTGCCAGCAGCAAGGGGTTCCAAGAGACCCAGTACTTC. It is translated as CASSKGFQETQYF.

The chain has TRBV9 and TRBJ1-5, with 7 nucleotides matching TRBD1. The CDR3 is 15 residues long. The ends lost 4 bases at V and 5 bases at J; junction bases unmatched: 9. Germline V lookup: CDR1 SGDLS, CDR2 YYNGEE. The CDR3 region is CASSPEGGQHQPQHF. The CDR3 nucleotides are TGTGCCAGCAGCCCCGAGGGGGGACAGCATCAGCCCCAGCATTTT.

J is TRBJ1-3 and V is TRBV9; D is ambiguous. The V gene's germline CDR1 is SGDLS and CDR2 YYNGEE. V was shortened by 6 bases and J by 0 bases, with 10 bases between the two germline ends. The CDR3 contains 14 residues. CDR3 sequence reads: CASNEASSGNTIYF. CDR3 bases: TGTGCCAGCAATGAAGCAAGCTCTGGAAACACCATATATTTT.

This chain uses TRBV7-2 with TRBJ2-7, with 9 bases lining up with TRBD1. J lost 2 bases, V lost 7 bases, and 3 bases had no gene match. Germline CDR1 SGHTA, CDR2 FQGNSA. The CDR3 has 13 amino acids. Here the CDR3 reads CASTGTGPYEQYF. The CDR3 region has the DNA TGTGCCAGCACCGGGACAGGGCCCTACGAGCAGTACTTC. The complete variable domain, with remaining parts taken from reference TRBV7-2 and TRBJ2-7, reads GAGVSQSPSNKVTEKGKDVELRCDPISGHTALYWYRQSLGQGLEFLIYFQGNSAPDKSGLPSDRFSAERTGGSVSTLTIQRTQQEDSAVYLCASTGTGPYEQYFGPGTRLTVT.

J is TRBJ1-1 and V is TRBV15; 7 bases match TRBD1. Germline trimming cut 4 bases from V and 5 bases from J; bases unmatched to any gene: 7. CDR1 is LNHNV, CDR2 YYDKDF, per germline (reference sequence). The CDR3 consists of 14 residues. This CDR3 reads CATSKDRLATEAFF. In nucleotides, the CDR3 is TGTGCCACCAGCAAGGACAGGTTAGCAACTGAAGCTTTCTTT.

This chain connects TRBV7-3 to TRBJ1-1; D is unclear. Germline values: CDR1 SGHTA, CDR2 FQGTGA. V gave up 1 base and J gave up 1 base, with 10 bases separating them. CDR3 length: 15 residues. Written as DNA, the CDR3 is TGTGCCAGCAGCTTAAATGCAGTCAGGAACACTGAAGCTTTCTTT. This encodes CASSLNAVRNTEAFF. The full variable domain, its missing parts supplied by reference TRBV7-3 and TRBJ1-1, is GAGVSQTPSNKVTEKGKYVELRCDPISGHTALYWYRQSLGQGPEFLIYFQGTGAADDSGLPNDRFFAVRPEGSVSTLKIQRTERGDSAVYLCASSLNAVRNTEAFFGQGTRLTVV.

In DNA, the CDR3 is TGTGCCACCAGCACCAGGGAGAACACCGGGGAGCTGTTTTTT. This codes for CATSTRENTGELFF. This sequence joins TRBV15 and TRBJ2-2, with D perhaps TRBD1 (5 bases). V lost 4 bases and J 1 base, leaving 7 bases between the germline ends. CDR1 is LNHNV and CDR2 is YYDKDF in the germline V gene (reference sequence). This CDR3 has 14 amino acids. The variable domain in full, with the rest retrieved from reference TRBV15 and TRBJ2-2, is DAMVIQNPRYQVTQFGKPVTLSCSQTLNHNVMYWYQQKSSQAPKLLFHYYDKDFNNEADTPDNFQSRRPNTSFCFLDIRSPGLGDTAMYLCATSTRENTGELFFGEGSRLTVL.

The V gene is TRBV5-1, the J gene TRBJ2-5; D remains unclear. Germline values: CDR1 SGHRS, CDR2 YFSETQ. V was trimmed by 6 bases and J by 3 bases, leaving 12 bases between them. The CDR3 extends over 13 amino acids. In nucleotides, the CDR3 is TGCGCCAGCAAGAGAGGCGGAGAAGAGACCCAGTACTTC. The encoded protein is CASKRGGEETQYF.

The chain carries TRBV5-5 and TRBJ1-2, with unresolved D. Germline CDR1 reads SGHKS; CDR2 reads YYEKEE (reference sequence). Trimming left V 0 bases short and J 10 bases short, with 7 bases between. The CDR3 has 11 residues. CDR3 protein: CASSLDGLYTF. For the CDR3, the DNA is TGTGCCAGCAGCTTGGATGGGCTCTACACCTTC.

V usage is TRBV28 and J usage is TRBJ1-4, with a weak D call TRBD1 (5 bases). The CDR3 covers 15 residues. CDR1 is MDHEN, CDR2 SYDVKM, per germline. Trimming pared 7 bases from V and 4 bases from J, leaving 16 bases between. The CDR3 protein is CASKPWTGVNEKLFF. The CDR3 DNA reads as TGTGCCAGCAAACCCTGGACGGGGGTTAATGAAAAACTGTTTTTT.

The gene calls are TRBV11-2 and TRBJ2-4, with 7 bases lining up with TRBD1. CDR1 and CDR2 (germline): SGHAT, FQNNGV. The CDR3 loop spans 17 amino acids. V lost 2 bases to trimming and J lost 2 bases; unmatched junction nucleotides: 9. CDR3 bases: TGTGCCAGCAGCTTACCAGGGGGAGACGAGACCAAAAACATTCAGTACTTC. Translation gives CASSLPGGDETKNIQYF.

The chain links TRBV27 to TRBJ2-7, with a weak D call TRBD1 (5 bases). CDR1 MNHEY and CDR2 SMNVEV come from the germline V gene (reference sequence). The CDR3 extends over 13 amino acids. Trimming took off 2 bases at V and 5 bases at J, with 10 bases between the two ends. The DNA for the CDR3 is TGTGCCAGCAGTTTAAGGCAGACAGACGAGCAGTACTTC. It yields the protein CASSLRQTDEQYF.

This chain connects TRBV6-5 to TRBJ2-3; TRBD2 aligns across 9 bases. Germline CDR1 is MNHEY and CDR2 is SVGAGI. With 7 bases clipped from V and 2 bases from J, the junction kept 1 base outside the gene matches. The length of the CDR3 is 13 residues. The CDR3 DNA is TGTGCCAGCACTAGCGGGGACACAGATACGCAGTATTTT. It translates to CASTSGDTDTQYF.

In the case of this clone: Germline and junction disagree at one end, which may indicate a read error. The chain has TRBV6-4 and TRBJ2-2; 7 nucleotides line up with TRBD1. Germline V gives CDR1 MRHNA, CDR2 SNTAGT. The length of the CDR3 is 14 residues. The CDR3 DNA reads TGTGCCAGCAGTGCCGAGACAGGGACCGGGGAGCTGTATTTT. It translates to CASSAETGTGELYF.